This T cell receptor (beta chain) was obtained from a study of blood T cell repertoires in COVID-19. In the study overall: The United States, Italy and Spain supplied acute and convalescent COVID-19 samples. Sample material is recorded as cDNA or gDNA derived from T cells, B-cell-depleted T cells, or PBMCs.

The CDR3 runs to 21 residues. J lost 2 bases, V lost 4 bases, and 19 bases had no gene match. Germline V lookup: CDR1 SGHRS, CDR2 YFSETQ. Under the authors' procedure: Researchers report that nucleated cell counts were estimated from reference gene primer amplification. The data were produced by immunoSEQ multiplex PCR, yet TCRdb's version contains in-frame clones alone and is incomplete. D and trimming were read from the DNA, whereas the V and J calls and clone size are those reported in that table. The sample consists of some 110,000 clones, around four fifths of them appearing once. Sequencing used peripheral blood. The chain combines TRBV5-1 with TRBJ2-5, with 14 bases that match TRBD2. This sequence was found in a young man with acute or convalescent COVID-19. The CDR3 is CASSHRIPGTSGRSRQETQYF. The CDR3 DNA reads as TGCGCCAGCAGCCATCGCATCCCCGGGACTAGCGGGAGATCGCGACAAGAGACCCAGTACTTC.